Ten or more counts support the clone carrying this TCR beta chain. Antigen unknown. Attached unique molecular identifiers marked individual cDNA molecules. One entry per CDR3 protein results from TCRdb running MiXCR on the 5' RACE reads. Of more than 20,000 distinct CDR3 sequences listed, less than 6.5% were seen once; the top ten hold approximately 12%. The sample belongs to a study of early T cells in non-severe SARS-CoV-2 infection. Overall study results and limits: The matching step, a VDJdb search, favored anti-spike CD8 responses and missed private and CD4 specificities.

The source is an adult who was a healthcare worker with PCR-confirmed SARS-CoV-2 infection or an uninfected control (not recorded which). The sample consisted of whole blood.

CDR3 in DNA: TGCAGCGTTGAAGAGGGGACAGGGGGTAGGACCCAGTACTTC. It encodes CSVEEGTGGRTQYF. The chain combines TRBV29-1 with TRBJ2-5; 11 bases line up with TRBD1. The germline V gene has CDR1 SQVTM and CDR2 ANQGSEA. CDR3 length: 14 amino acids. V trimming: 0 bases; J trimming: 7 bases; junction bases outside the gene matches: 4.